These T cell receptor beta chains were read from a single sample in a study of blood T cell repertoires in COVID-19. The protocol was immunoSEQ multiplex PCR, while the TCRdb copy is restricted to in-frame clones and leaves out a portion. The sample holds under 350,000 clones, under 90% seen once. Sequenced material: PBMCs or T cells enriched from blood (not recorded which). These receptor sequences come from a woman in her thirties or forties who had recovered from COVID-19. Each CDR3 is given with its conserved first and last residue. D genes are given only for firm matches. A clone size is listed for some rows: how often the clone was seen (once, few, many), or a class if it is expanded.

J gene,V gene,D gene,clone size,CDR3 protein,CDR3 DNA
TRBJ2-5,TRBV3-1/TRBV3-2,TRBD2,-,CASSQDRGGVPKTQYF,TGTGCCAGCAGCCAAGATCGGGGGGGCGTCCCGAAGACCCAGTACTTC
TRBJ1-4,TRBV18,-,-,CASSPGREDEKLFF,TGTGCCAGCTCACCCGGCAGAGAGGATGAAAAACTGTTTTTT
TRBJ2-1,TRBV7-9,TRBD1,-,CASSGWKAGQGRDEQFF,TGTGCCAGCAGCGGGTGGAAAGCCGGACAGGGTCGTGATGAGCAGTTCTTC
TRBJ1-1,TRBV5-1,-,-,CASSLARGREEAFF,TGCGCCAGCAGCTTGGCCCGAGGCAGAGAAGAAGCTTTCTTT
TRBJ1-5,TRBV19,-,-,CASSIMRNSNQPQHF,TGTGCCAGTAGTATTATGAGGAATAGCAATCAGCCCCAGCATTTT
TRBJ1-4,TRBV4-1,-,-,CASSQRRRGGEKLFF,TGCGCCAGCAGCCAACGTAGAAGGGGAGGGGAAAAACTGTTTTTT
TRBJ2-1,TRBV19,-,-,CASIRTGRGNEQFF,TGTGCCAGTATAAGAACCGGGAGAGGCAATGAGCAGTTCTTC
TRBJ1-6,TRBV5-1,TRBD1,-,CASSTGQGNSPLHF,TGCGCCAGCAGCACGGGACAGGGAAATTCACCCCTCCACTTT
TRBJ2-3,TRBV15,TRBD2,-,CATSREMGGRVTDTQYF,TGTGCCACCAGCAGAGAGATGGGGGGGAGAGTAACAGATACGCAGTATTTT
TRBJ1-2,TRBV7-6,TRBD1,-,CASSYGTGGDNGYTF,TGTGCCAGCAGCTATGGGACAGGGGGGGACAATGGCTACACCTTC
TRBJ1-2,TRBV4-1,-,-,CASSQDHRQGSRFNGYTF,TGCGCCAGCAGCCAAGATCACAGGCAGGGAAGTCGTTTTAATGGCTACACCTTC
TRBJ2-3,TRBV6-5,-,-,CAVLREGLGTQYF,TGTGCCGTCCTTCGAGAGGGACTCGGTACGCAGTATTTT
TRBJ1-1,TRBV19,-,-,CASSISFLNTEAFF,TGTGCCAGTAGTATCTCCTTCCTGAACACTGAAGCTTTCTTT
TRBJ2-5,TRBV14,-,-,CASSQTDLLRQYF,TGTGCCAGCAGCCAAACTGACCTACTAAGGCAGTACTTC
TRBJ1-3,TRBV5-1,TRBD1,-,CASRSSTGASSGNTIYF,TGCGCCAGCAGATCCTCTACAGGGGCCTCCTCTGGAAACACCATATATTTT
TRBJ1-1,TRBV5-1,TRBD1,-,CASSRPGTGGTEAFF,TGCGCCAGCAGCCGTCCAGGGACAGGGGGCACTGAAGCTTTCTTT
TRBJ1-3,TRBV6-5,-,-,CASSYGHQSSGNTIYF,TGTGCCAGCAGTTACGGGCATCAATCCTCTGGAAACACCATATATTTT
TRBJ2-1,TRBV30,-,once,CAWRGDSRNEQFF,TGTGCCTGGAGGGGTGACTCCCGCAATGAGCAGTTCTTC
TRBJ2-1,TRBV12-5,-,-,CASGFERWNEQFF,TGTGCTAGTGGTTTCGAGAGGTGGAATGAGCAGTTCTTC
TRBJ2-2,TRBV5-6,TRBD1,-,CASSLETGWNTGELFF,TGTGCCAGCAGCTTGGAGACAGGGTGGAACACCGGGGAGCTGTTTTTT
TRBJ1-1,TRBV7-2,-,-,CASSLYGTEAFF,TGTGCCAGCAGCTTATACGGGACAGAAGCTTTCTTT
TRBJ2-7,TRBV4-2,-,-,CASSHGPTGSSYEQYF,TGTGCCAGCAGCCATGGCCCCACAGGGAGCTCCTACGAGCAGTACTTC
TRBJ2-5,TRBV19,TRBD2,-,CASSIRLAGRGSEETQYF,TGTGCCAGTAGTATCCGACTAGCGGGGAGGGGAAGTGAAGAGACCCAGTACTTC
TRBJ1-2,TRBV3-1/TRBV3-2,-,-,CASSQRGGNYGYTF,TGTGCCAGCAGCCAAAGGGGGGGTAACTATGGCTACACCTTC
TRBJ1-2,TRBV11-2,-,-,CASSLDTGSSGYTF,TGTGCCAGCAGCTTAGACACAGGGTCGAGTGGCTACACCTTC
TRBJ2-2,TRBV11-3,TRBD1,-,CASSFRQGSTGELFF,TGTGCCAGCAGCTTTAGACAGGGCTCCACCGGGGAGCTGTTTTTT
TRBJ2-1,TRBV30,-,-,CAWGTSSSYNEQFF,TGTGCCTGGGGGACATCCAGCTCCTACAATGAGCAGTTCTTC
TRBJ1-1,TRBV4-2,TRBD1,-,CASSQELRGRSEAFF,TGTGCCAGCAGCCAAGAACTCAGGGGGCGGTCTGAAGCTTTCTTT
TRBJ1-1,TRBV19,TRBD1,-,CASTQGQGRNTEAFF,TGTGCCAGTACCCAAGGACAGGGTAGAAACACTGAAGCTTTCTTT
TRBJ1-4,TRBV7-2,-,-,CASTRGGTNEKLFF,TGTGCCAGCACCCGCGGGGGAACTAATGAAAAACTGTTTTTT
TRBJ1-5,TRBV6-5,-,-,CASSLASHNQPQHF,TGTGCCAGCAGTTTAGCCAGTCACAATCAGCCCCAGCATTTT
TRBJ1-1,TRBV21-1,-,-,CASSNTTGTEAFF,TGTGCCAGCAGCAATACCACGGGAACTGAAGCTTTCTTT
TRBJ1-2,TRBV27,TRBD1,-,CASSRQGADYGYTF,TGTGCCAGCAGCCGACAGGGGGCGGACTATGGCTACACCTTC
TRBJ1-1,TRBV7-8,TRBD1,-,CASSLLTGANTEAFF,TGTGCCAGCAGCCTCTTAACAGGGGCGAACACTGAAGCTTTCTTT
TRBJ2-1,TRBV3-1/TRBV3-2,TRBD2,-,CASSQGASGGVYNEQFF,TGTGCCAGCAGCCAAGGGGCTAGCGGGGGTGTTTACAATGAGCAGTTCTTC
TRBJ1-2,TRBV7-9,-,-,CASSLGQGQNYGYTF,TGTGCCAGCAGCTTAGGGCAGGGGCAAAACTATGGCTACACCTTC
TRBJ2-7,TRBV5-1,-,-,CASSFMGQPDEQYF,TGCGCCAGCAGCTTCATGGGACAACCAGACGAGCAGTACTTC
TRBJ1-1,TRBV6-6,-,once,CASSPTTVGGEAFF,TGTGCCAGCAGTCCAACCACGGTAGGGGGTGAAGCTTTCTTT
TRBJ2-3,TRBV20-1,TRBD2,-,CSASAFNGGFTDTQYF,TGCAGTGCTAGTGCCTTCAACGGGGGGTTCACAGATACGCAGTATTTT
TRBJ2-2,TRBV11-3,TRBD1,-,CASGQGRNTGELFF,TGTGCCAGCGGACAGGGCAGAAACACCGGGGAGCTGTTTTTT
TRBJ2-5,TRBV2,-,-,CASGNREETQYF,TGTGCCAGCGGTAACAGAGAAGAGACCCAGTACTTC
TRBJ1-1,TRBV2,-,few,CASRSDRRTEAFF,TGTGCCAGCAGGTCCGACAGACGGACTGAAGCTTTCTTT
TRBJ1-5,TRBV5-4,-,-,CASSLDNNQPQHF,TGTGCCAGCAGCTTGGACAACAATCAGCCCCAGCATTTT
TRBJ1-2,TRBV5-8,-,-,CASSLEQGIINYGYTF,TGTGCCAGCAGCTTGGAACAGGGAATCATCAACTATGGCTACACCTTC
TRBJ1-2,TRBV30,TRBD1,few,CAWRTQGAENYGYTF,TGTGCCTGGAGAACTCAGGGGGCCGAGAACTATGGCTACACCTTC
TRBJ2-5,TRBV7-2,-,-,CASSLHGIRRGQETQYF,TGTGCCAGCAGCTTACACGGCATTCGACGGGGCCAAGAGACCCAGTACTTC
TRBJ2-1,TRBV7-3,-,-,CASSLSPSNEQFF,TGTGCCAGCAGCTTAAGCCCGAGCAATGAGCAGTTCTTC
TRBJ1-1,TRBV7-2,-,-,CASRTDGGVMNTEAFF,TGTGCCAGCAGGACAGACGGGGGGGTTATGAACACTGAAGCTTTCTTT
TRBJ2-3,TRBV30,-,-,CAWSDFSTDTQYF,TGTGCCTGGAGCGACTTCAGCACAGATACGCAGTATTTT
TRBJ2-1,TRBV29-1,TRBD2,-,CSVLGLAGFTYNEQFF,TGCAGCGTTTTAGGACTAGCGGGTTTTACCTACAATGAGCAGTTCTTC
TRBJ2-7,TRBV2,-,once,CASSELRRTWENYEQYF,TGTGCCAGCAGTGAATTGCGTCGTACCTGGGAGAATTACGAGCAGTACTTC